The 20 T cell receptor beta chains in this list originate from one sample, sequenced in a study of cytomegalovirus exposure and HLA in healthy donors. Primers: 60 Vbeta forward and 13 Jbeta reverse. Produced via immunoSEQ multiplex PCR; TCRdb's table is partial and in-frame only. The table has some 130,000 clones, roughly three quarters seen once. Input material: PBMCs. These receptors were taken from a man aged 30-40 years in good health and CMV-seronegative.

V and J are TRBV27 and TRBJ2-3; TRBD2 might be the D (5 bases). Germline V gene data show CDR1 as MNHEY and CDR2 as SMNVEV (reference sequence). This CDR3 has 15 amino acids. V lost 7 bases and J lost 1, with 15 bases in between. The CDR3 DNA reads TGTGCCAGCACCCGGCAGCGGACGGGCACAGATACGCAGTATTTT. The encoded protein is CASTRQRTGTDTQYF.

The CDR3 DNA is TGTGCCAGCAGTTTGGGACAGCCTGATAATTCACCCCTCCACTTT. Amino acids: CASSLGQPDNSPLHF. V gene TRBV6-5 combines with J gene TRBJ1-6; 7 bases line up with TRBD1. The germline V gene encodes CDR1 MNHEY and CDR2 SVGAGI. The CDR3 consists of 15 residues. V lost 4 bases to trimming and J lost 5 bases; unmatched junction nucleotides: 5.

This chain uses TRBV2 with TRBJ2-7, with a possible D match to TRBD1 (5 bases). There are 12 residues in the CDR3. The V end lost 6 bases, the J end lost 3 bases, and 9 bases lay between the germline ends. Germline V CDR1 and CDR2: SNHLY, FYNNEI. The CDR3 loop is CASRGQDYEQYF. The CDR3 bases are TGTGCCAGCAGAGGACAAGACTACGAGCAGTACTTC.

The V call is TRBV6-1, the J call TRBJ1-1; D remains ambiguous. The CDR3 sequence is 14 residues long. Trimming left V 5 bases short and J 5 bases short, with 15 bases between. The germline V gene has CDR1 MNHNS and CDR2 SASEGT. The CDR3 here is CASSSGNSRTEAFF. DNA of the CDR3: TGTGCCAGCAGTTCGGGTAATTCTAGAACTGAAGCTTTCTTT.

The V gene is TRBV19, the J gene TRBJ1-4, with 8 bases lining up with TRBD1. The CDR3 totals 14 residues. V gave up 5 bases and J gave up 6 bases; unmatched junction bases: 5. Germline V gene lookup returns CDR1 LNHDA and CDR2 SQIVND (reference sequence). The CDR3 sequence: CASSADRGDEKLFF. The CDR3 region has the DNA TGTGCCAGTAGTGCCGACAGGGGAGATGAAAAACTGTTTTTT.

The V call is TRBV7-9, the J call TRBJ2-2, with 12 positions matching TRBD2. Germline loops: CDR1 SEHNR, CDR2 FQNEAQ (reference sequence). Germline trimming cut 5 bases from V and 3 bases from J; bases unmatched to any gene: 4. CDR3 size: 16 residues. The CDR3 nucleotides are TGTGCCAGCAGCGAGAGACTAGCGGGGGACACCGGGGAGCTGTTTTTT. It codes for CASSERLAGDTGELFF. Using reference TRBV7-9 and TRBJ2-2 for the parts outside the CDR3, the full variable domain is DTGVSQNPRHKITKRGQNVTFRCDPISEHNRLYWYRQTLGQGPEFLTYFQNEAQLEKSRLLSDRFSAERPKGSFSTLEIQRTEQGDSAMYLCASSERLAGDTGELFFGEGSRLTVL.

This clone was observed a handful of times. This chain uses TRBV5-1 with TRBJ2-7; D perhaps matches TRBD2 (5 bases). There are 14 residues in the CDR3. CDR1 and CDR2 from the germline V gene are SGHRS and YFSETQ. Between the trimmed V and J ends, which lost 2 bases and 2 bases, there was a span of 11 bases. The CDR3 loop is CASSFGYGAYEQYF. CDR3 sequence (DNA): TGCGCCAGCAGCTTTGGCTACGGGGCCTACGAGCAGTACTTC. Full variable domain (rest looked up from reference TRBV5-1 and TRBJ2-7): KAGVTQTPRYLIKTRGQQVTLSCSPISGHRSVSWYQQTPGQGLQFLFEYFSETQRNKGNFPGRFSGRQFSNSRSEMNVSTLELGDSALYLCASSFGYGAYEQYFGPGTRLTVT.

The CDR3 is CAWSVAGALEQYF. CDR3 sequence (DNA): TGTGCCTGGAGTGTAGCGGGGGCCCTCGAGCAGTACTTC. This chain uses TRBV30 with TRBJ2-7; 8 bases agree with TRBD2. This CDR3 has 13 residues. Trimming took 0 bases from V and 6 from J; bases not matched to a gene: 4. Per the germline V gene, CDR1 is GTSNPN and CDR2 is SVGIG (reference sequence).

This chain connects TRBV28 to TRBJ2-7; tentatively, D is TRBD2 (6 bases). Trimming pared 6 bases from V and 2 bases from J, leaving 11 bases between. This CDR3 contains 13 residues. Germline V CDR1 and CDR2: MDHEN, SYDVKM. CDR3 DNA sequence: TGTGCCAGCAGGGAGGGATCCCCCTACGAGCAGTACTTC. Its translation: CASREGSPYEQYF.

The CDR3 region has the DNA TGTGCCAGTAGTATTACAGTAACTAATGAAAAACTGTTTTTT. This translates into CASSITVTNEKLFF. This chain connects TRBV19 to TRBJ1-4; D is uncertain. The CDR3 is made up of 14 amino acids. V was trimmed by 3 bases and J by 1 base, leaving 6 bases between them. The germline V gene encodes CDR1 LNHDA and CDR2 SQIVND (reference sequence). Looking up the rest from reference TRBV19 and TRBJ1-4 gives the full variable domain: DGGITQSPKYLFRKEGQNVTLSCEQNLNHDAMYWYRQDPGQGLRLIYYSQIVNDFQKGDIAEGYSVSREKKESFPLTVTSAQKNPTAFYLCASSITVTNEKLFFGSGTQLSVL.

This rearrangement joins TRBV7-2 to TRBJ1-5; TRBD1 aligns across 8 bases. Germline assignment: CDR1 SGHTA and CDR2 FQGNSA. The CDR3 loop spans 14 amino acids. The trim removed 5 bases at V and 3 bases at J, leaving 3 bases unmatched. The CDR3 loop reads CASSAGGSNQPQHF. The CDR3 nucleotides read TGTGCCAGCAGCGCAGGGGGCTCCAATCAGCCCCAGCATTTT.

This clone was counted a single time. The V gene is TRBV5-4, the J gene TRBJ2-7; perhaps TRBD1 as D (5 bases). The CDR3 runs to 13 residues. CDR1 and CDR2 (germline): SGHNT, YYREEE (reference sequence). V lost 3 bases and J 7 bases, leaving 14 bases between the germline ends. Here the CDR3 reads CASSSQDTREQYF. The CDR3 region has the DNA TGTGCCAGCAGCTCCCAGGACACGCGAGAGCAGTACTTC. The whole variable domain, remainder taken from reference TRBV5-4 and TRBJ2-7, is ETGVTQSPTHLIKTRGQQVTLRCSSQSGHNTVSWYQQALGQGPQFIFQYYREEENGRGNFPPRFSGLQFPNYSSELNVNALELDDSALYLCASSSQDTREQYFGPGTRLTVT.

V gene TRBV6-5 combines with J gene TRBJ2-5; 10 positions agree with TRBD2. The V and J ends lost 6 bases and 11 bases, in that order; junction bases with no gene match: 12. The CDR3 is 14 amino acids. CDR1 is MNHEY, CDR2 SVGAGI, per germline. The DNA of the CDR3 is TGTGCCAGCAGAGGAGCGGGAGGGCCGTATGAGCAGTACTTC. This codes for CASRGAGGPYEQYF.

The chain uses TRBV5-6 and TRBJ2-3; perhaps TRBD2 as D (6 bases). This CDR3 is built from 15 residues. V was trimmed by 3 bases and J by 0 bases, leaving 11 bases between them. Looked up from germline, CDR1 is SGHDT and CDR2 is YYEEEE. The CDR3 DNA sequence: TGTGCCAGCAGCTACGGGGCGGGGAGCACAGATACGCAGTATTTT. The encoded protein is CASSYGAGSTDTQYF.

This clone was found once. In the same sample, other DNA sequences code for this CDR3. The J gene is TRBJ2-7, the V gene TRBV5-1; D possibly corresponds to TRBD1 (7 bases). The germline CDR1 and CDR2 sequences are SGHRS and YFSETQ. The CDR3 consists of 15 residues. The V and J ends lost 0 bases and 1 base respectively, with 11 bases between them. The chain's CDR3 is CASSLVAGGSYEQYF. The CDR3 bases are TGCGCCAGCAGCTTGGTGGCAGGGGGGTCCTACGAGCAGTACTTC.

The V gene is TRBV20-1, the J gene TRBJ2-3; no clear D gene. Trimming left V 6 bases short and J 0 bases short, with 4 bases between. Looked up from germline, CDR1 is DFQATT and CDR2 is SNEGSKA (reference sequence). The CDR3 is 11 residues long. The CDR3 reads CSAFSTDTQYF. CDR3 nucleotides: TGCAGTGCCTTCAGCACAGATACGCAGTATTTT.

The chain joins TRBV13 to TRBJ2-6; the D is unclear. The germline V gene encodes CDR1 PRHDT and CDR2 FYEKMQ (reference sequence). Between the trimmed V and J ends, which lost 8 bases and 0 bases, there was a span of 11 bases. The CDR3 totals 15 residues. CDR3 in DNA: TGTGCCAGCCGGTCCAGCGACTCTGGGGCCAACGTCCTGACTTTC. This gives the protein CASRSSDSGANVLTF.

J is TRBJ1-1 and V is TRBV7-6; 7 bases map to TRBD1. V lost 5 bases and J lost 5; bases outside the gene matches: 8. Germline V lookup: CDR1 SGHVS, CDR2 FNYEAQ. This CDR3 is built from 14 residues. The DNA of the CDR3 is TGTGCCAGCAGCCCGGGACAGTTGGGTACTGAAGCTTTCTTT. Its translation: CASSPGQLGTEAFF. The whole variable domain, filled in from reference TRBV7-6 and TRBJ1-1, reads GAGVSQSPRYKVTKRGQDVALRCDPISGHVSLYWYRQALGQGPEFLTYFNYEAQQDKSGLPNDRFSAERPEGSISTLTIQRTEQRDSAMYRCASSPGQLGTEAFFGQGTRLTVV.

This chain uses TRBV19 with TRBJ2-1; maybe TRBD2 (6 bases). The CDR3 is 16 residues long. The V end was cut by 0 bases, the J end by 3 bases, with 12 bases between. Germline CDR1 reads LNHDA; CDR2 reads SQIVND (reference sequence). CDR3 sequence (DNA): TGTGCCAGTAGTATAGATTCCGGGACTTACTACAATGAGCAGTTCTTC. Translated: CASSIDSGTYYNEQFF.

The genes are TRBV28 and TRBJ2-2, with D possibly matching TRBD1 (5 bases). CDR3 length equals 13 residues. V lost 5 bases, J lost 6 bases, and 10 bases lay in between. Germline CDR1 is MDHEN and CDR2 is SYDVKM. The CDR3 region is CASSIRVAGELFF. The CDR3 bases are TGTGCCAGCAGTATCAGGGTAGCCGGGGAGCTGTTTTTT. Full variable domain (remainder filled in from reference TRBV28 and TRBJ2-2): DVKVTQSSRYLVKRTGEKVFLECVQDMDHENMFWYRQDPGLGLRLIYFSYDVKMKEKGDIPEGYSVSREKKERFSLILESASTNQTSMYLCASSIRVAGELFFGEGSRLTVL.